This T cell receptor beta chain was retrieved from a study of blood T cell repertoires in COVID-19. Study context: The samples span acute and convalescent COVID-19 from the United States, Italy and Spain. PBMCs, B-cell-depleted T cells, or T cells provided the cDNA or gDNA that made up the material.

Method: immunoSEQ multiplex PCR; TCRdb's copy keeps in-frame clones and lacks some. The sample comprises about 200,000 clones, 85% of which are singletons, and roughly 0.91% rests with the top ten. CDR3 length: 16 amino acids. Germline lookup yields CDR1 MNHEY and CDR2 SMNVEV (reference sequence). Germline trimming cut 6 bases from V and 3 bases from J; bases unmatched to any gene: 14. Followed over time, Seattle patients had been enrolled while infection was active. This sequence was found in a man aged 55 to 70 with COVID-19, enrolled during active disease. Sequenced material: peripheral blood. The chain joins TRBV27 to TRBJ2-7; 7 bases map to TRBD2. The CDR3: CASSLAAPGSLYEQYF. The DNA of the CDR3 is TGTGCCAGCAGCCTAGCGGCCCCAGGGAGCCTCTACGAGCAGTACTTC.